Following are 16 T cell receptor beta chains from one sample sequenced in a study of T cells in Graves' hyperthyroidism and ophthalmopathy. Researchers took RNA transcripts and amplified the TCR beta CDR3 regions from them. Researchers ran a first-round RT-PCR on the TCR CDR3 using the HTBI primer set. MiXCR was run by TCRdb on the multiplex PCR reads, yielding one entry per CDR3 protein. The sample lists 300,000 to 450,000 distinct CDR3 sequences, under 15% seen once, with approximately 30% in the top ten. Sequenced material: blood. These receptors originate from a woman under 40 with Graves' hyperthyroidism.

Written as DNA, the CDR3 is TGTGCCAGCAGCCAAACCACAGGGAAGGAGACCCAGTACTTC. Encoded protein: CASSQTTGKETQYF. V and J are TRBV7-6 and TRBJ2-5, with D possibly TRBD1 on 6 matching bases. CDR1 SGHVS and CDR2 FNYEAQ come from the germline V gene. CDR3 length equals 14 residues. V lost 5 bases, J lost 5 bases, and 15 bases lay in between.

The chain recombines TRBV5-6 with TRBJ1-1; 9 nucleotides line up with TRBD1. The CDR3 sequence is 15 residues long. CDR1 and CDR2 (germline): SGHDT, YYEEEE. V gave up 5 bases and J gave up 5 bases; unmatched junction bases: 10. The CDR3 coding sequence is TGTGCCAGCAGGTACCGGGGACAGGGAACGACTGAAGCTTTCTTT. It yields the protein CASRYRGQGTTEAFF.

For this clonotype: A much larger clone lies a single base off, so this may be a read error. The gene calls are TRBV5-1 and TRBJ2-1; the D gene is possibly TRBD2 (5 bases). The J call could be wrong; TRBJ2-7 is a better fit for the DNA end. CDR1 is SGHRS, CDR2 YFSETQ, per germline. The CDR3 extends over 16 amino acids. The CDR3 here is CASSSGLGNSYNEQYF. DNA for the CDR3: TGCGCCAGCAGCTCCGGACTGGGAAACTCCTACAATGAGCAGTACTTC.

The rearrangement uses TRBV5-1 and TRBJ1-4; 7 nucleotides agree with TRBD1. Germline assignment: CDR1 SGHRS and CDR2 YFSETQ. This CDR3 has 15 amino acids. Trimming took 4 bases from V and 4 from J; bases not matched to a gene: 7. The CDR3 sequence: CASSVAGTVNEKLFF. CDR3 DNA: TGCGCCAGCAGCGTCGCCGGGACAGTTAATGAAAAACTGTTTTTT.

The sample holds many counts of this clonotype. The rearrangement links TRBV12-3 or TRBV12-4 to TRBJ2-3; 8 bases line up with TRBD2. V lost 7 bases to trimming and J lost 7 bases; unmatched junction nucleotides: 10. CDR3 length: 14 residues. This CDR3 is CASTNGGRHHTQYF. CDR3 DNA: TGTGCCAGCACAAATGGCGGGAGGCATCATACGCAGTATTTT.

This clonotype showed up just a few times. The gene calls are TRBV9 and TRBJ2-3; tentative D call: TRBD2 (5 bases). Trimming removed 4 bases at V and 3 bases at J, with 15 bases between. The CDR3 covers 15 residues. CDR1 is SGDLS, CDR2 YYNGEE, per germline. CDR3 amino acids: CASSPRTRGTDTQYF. DNA of the CDR3: TGTGCCAGCAGCCCCCGGACCCGAGGGACAGATACGCAGTATTTT.

Remarks on this clonotype: A much larger clone differs by one base, so this may be a read error. The chain joins TRBV28 to TRBJ2-7; D perhaps matches TRBD1 (5 bases). Trimming pared 5 bases from V and 4 bases from J, leaving 9 bases between. CDR1 MDHEN and CDR2 SYDVKM come from the germline V gene. This CDR3 is built from 12 residues. Written as DNA, the CDR3 is TGTGCCAGCAGTCAGGGTCAGTACGAGCAGTACTTC. Its translation: CASSQGQYEQYF.

This clonotype was observed many times. The rearrangement joins TRBV27 to TRBJ2-1, with 7 bases identical to TRBD2. V shed 3 bases, J shed 3 bases, and the junction held 5 bases outside the gene matches. Germline lookup yields CDR1 MNHEY and CDR2 SMNVEV (reference sequence). This CDR3 contains 15 residues. The CDR3 spells CASSLGGSLYNEQFF. In DNA form, the CDR3 reads TGTGCCAGCAGTTTGGGCGGGAGTCTCTACAATGAGCAGTTCTTC.

This chain uses TRBV5-1 with TRBJ2-2; weak D call: TRBD2 (5 bases). Trimming took 6 bases from V and 6 from J, leaving 12 bases between them. Germline-derived CDR1 and CDR2 are SGHRS and YFSETQ. This CDR3 comprises 13 residues. The CDR3 DNA sequence: TGCGCCAGCACCGGACTCGCTTCCGGGGAGCTGTTTTTT. Its translation is CASTGLASGELFF.

The rearrangement joins TRBV5-1 to TRBJ2-1; a possible D gene is TRBD2 (6 bases). Germline CDR1 reads SGHRS; CDR2 reads YFSETQ. The CDR3 has 16 residues. Trimming removed 5 bases at V and 0 bases at J, with 15 bases between. The CDR3 bases are TGCGCCAGCAGGCCGGGCGGGGCGAGCTCCTACAATGAGCAGTTCTTC. It codes for CASRPGGASSYNEQFF.

This clonotype was picked up many times. The chain joins TRBV6-1 to TRBJ1-1; D might be TRBD1 (6 bases). The CDR3 covers 16 residues. Trimming left V 6 bases short and J 4 bases short, with 21 bases between. Germline CDR1 is MNHNS and CDR2 is SASEGT. CDR3 sequence (DNA): TGTGCCAGCAGCCCGGGGTGGGGGGCCCGGGGCACTGAAGCTTTCTTT. Translated, it gives CASSPGWGARGTEAFF.

This clonotype appeared a few times. This chain joins TRBV20-1 and TRBJ1-1; D is undetermined. V gave up 1 base and J gave up 4 bases, with 16 bases separating them. The CDR3 totals 15 residues. The germline CDR1 and CDR2 sequences are DFQATT and SNEGSKA (reference sequence). CDR3 sequence reads: CSARGVGSRVTEAFF. DNA for the CDR3: TGCAGTGCTAGAGGTGTGGGGTCGAGGGTCACTGAAGCTTTCTTT.

The V and J genes are TRBV28 and TRBJ2-7; 8 bases match TRBD2. The CDR3 extends over 13 amino acids. Germline assignment: CDR1 MDHEN and CDR2 SYDVKM. After removal of 6 bases from V and 3 bases from J, the junction contained 4 bases not matched to a gene. The CDR3 loop is CASSRLAGYEQYF. CDR3 bases: TGTGCCAGCAGCAGGCTAGCGGGCTACGAGCAGTACTTC.

This clonotype was seen a handful of times. V gene TRBV28 combines with J gene TRBJ2-1; D gene unclear. From germline, CDR1 is MDHEN and CDR2 SYDVKM. The CDR3 totals 13 residues. V was trimmed by 3 bases and J by 9 bases, leaving 12 bases between them. The CDR3, as DNA: TGTGCCAGCAGTTTCTTCAGAGGCGTTGAGCAGTTCTTC. This encodes CASSFFRGVEQFF.

In this sample, this clonotype turned up many times. The chain couples TRBV3-1 to TRBJ2-3; possible D gene TRBD2, 6 bases. The CDR3 spans 17 residues. V gave up 0 bases and J gave up 1 base, with 14 bases separating them. Germline CDR1 LGHDT, CDR2 YNNKEL (reference sequence). CDR3 sequence: CASSQEAGASGTDTQYF. CDR3 DNA: TGTGCCAGCAGCCAAGAGGCTGGGGCTAGCGGCACAGATACGCAGTATTTT.

V gene TRBV7-2 combines with J gene TRBJ2-7, with 14 nucleotides matching TRBD2. This CDR3 has 17 residues. After removal of 5 bases from V and 6 bases from J, the junction contained 12 bases not matched to a gene. Germline CDR1 and CDR2: SGHTA and FQGNSA. The CDR3 DNA reads as TGTGCCAGCAGCCTCGGTGGGGGACTAGCGGGAGTTGTCGAGCAGTACTTC. Its protein is CASSLGGGLAGVVEQYF. Based on the CDR3 plus reference TRBV7-2 and TRBJ2-7, the full variable domain is GAGVSQSPSNKVTEKGKDVELRCDPISGHTALYWYRQSLGQGLEFLIYFQGNSAPDKSGLPSDRFSAERTGGSVSTLTIQRTQQEDSAVYLCASSLGGGLAGVVEQYFGPGTRLTVT.